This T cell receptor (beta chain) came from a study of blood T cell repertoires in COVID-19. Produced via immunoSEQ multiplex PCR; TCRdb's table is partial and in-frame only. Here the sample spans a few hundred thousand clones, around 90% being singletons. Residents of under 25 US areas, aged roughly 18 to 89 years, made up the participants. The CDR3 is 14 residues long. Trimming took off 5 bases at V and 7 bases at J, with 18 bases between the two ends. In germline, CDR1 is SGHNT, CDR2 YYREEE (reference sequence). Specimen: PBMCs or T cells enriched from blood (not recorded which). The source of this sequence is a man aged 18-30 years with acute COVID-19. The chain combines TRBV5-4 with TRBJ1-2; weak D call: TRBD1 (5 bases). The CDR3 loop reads CASRLSRAPGGYTF. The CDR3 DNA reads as TGTGCCAGCAGACTGAGCAGGGCCCCGGGTGGCTACACCTTC.